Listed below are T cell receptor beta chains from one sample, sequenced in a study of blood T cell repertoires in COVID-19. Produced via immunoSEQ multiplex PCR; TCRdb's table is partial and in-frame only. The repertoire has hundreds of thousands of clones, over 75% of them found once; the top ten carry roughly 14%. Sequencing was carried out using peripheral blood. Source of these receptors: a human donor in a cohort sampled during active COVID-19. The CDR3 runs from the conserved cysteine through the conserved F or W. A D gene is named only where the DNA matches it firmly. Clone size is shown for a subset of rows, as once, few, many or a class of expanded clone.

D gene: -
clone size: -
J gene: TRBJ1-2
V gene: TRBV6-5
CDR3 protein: CASSYSMGRGERGYTF
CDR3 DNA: TGTGCCAGCAGTTACTCGATGGGGCGGGGGGAAAGAGGCTACACCTTC

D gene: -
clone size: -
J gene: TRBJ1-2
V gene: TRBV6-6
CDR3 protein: CASSQQRANYGYTF
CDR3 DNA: TGTGCCAGCAGTCAGCAGCGAGCTAACTATGGCTACACCTTC

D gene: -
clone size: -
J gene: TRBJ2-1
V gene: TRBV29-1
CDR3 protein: CSASRASYNEQFF
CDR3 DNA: TGCAGTGCCTCCCGAGCATCCTACAATGAGCAGTTCTTC

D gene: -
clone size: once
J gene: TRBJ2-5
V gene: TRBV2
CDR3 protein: CASGLGGSHLYF
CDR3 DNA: TGTGCCAGCGGACTTGGGGGCTCCCACCTGTACTTC

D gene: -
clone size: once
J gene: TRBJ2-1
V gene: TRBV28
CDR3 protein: CASSPLTGRPYNEQFF
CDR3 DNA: TGTGCCAGCAGCCCCCTGACAGGGAGGCCCTACAATGAGCAGTTCTTC

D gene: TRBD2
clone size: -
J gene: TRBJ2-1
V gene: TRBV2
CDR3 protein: CAGRPGLAIYNEQFF
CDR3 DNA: TGTGCCGGCCGCCCGGGACTAGCGATCTACAATGAGCAGTTCTTC

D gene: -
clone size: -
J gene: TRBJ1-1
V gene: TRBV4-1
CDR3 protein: CASSQDRTANTEAFF
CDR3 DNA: TGCGCCAGCAGCCAAGATAGGACAGCGAACACTGAAGCTTTCTTT

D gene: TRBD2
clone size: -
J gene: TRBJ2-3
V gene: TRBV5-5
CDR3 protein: CASSGLAGGQNTDTQYF
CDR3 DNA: TGTGCCAGCAGCGGGTTAGCGGGAGGGCAAAACACAGATACGCAGTATTTT

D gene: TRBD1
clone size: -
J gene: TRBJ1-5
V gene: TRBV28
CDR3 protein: CASSPQGRQMPQHF
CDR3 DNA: TGTGCCAGCAGTCCACAGGGGCGTCAAATGCCCCAGCATTTT

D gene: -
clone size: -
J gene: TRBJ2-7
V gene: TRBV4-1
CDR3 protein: CASSQGAGLYF
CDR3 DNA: TGCGCCAGCAGCCAAGGAGCGGGTCTTTACTTC

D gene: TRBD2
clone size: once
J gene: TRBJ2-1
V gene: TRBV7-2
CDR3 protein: CASSSSGLAVTMVQFF
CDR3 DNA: TGTGCCAGCTCCTCCAGCGGACTAGCGGTAACAATGGTGCAGTTCTTC

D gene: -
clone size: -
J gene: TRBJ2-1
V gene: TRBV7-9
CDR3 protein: CASSSQRRNEQFF
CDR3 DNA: TGTGCCAGCAGCTCACAAAGGAGGAATGAGCAGTTCTTC

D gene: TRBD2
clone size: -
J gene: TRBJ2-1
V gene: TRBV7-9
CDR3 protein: CASRNSGTSGSSYNEQFF
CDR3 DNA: TGTGCCAGCAGGAATTCCGGGACTAGCGGGAGTTCCTACAATGAGCAGTTCTTC

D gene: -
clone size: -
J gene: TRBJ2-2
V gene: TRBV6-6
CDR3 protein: CASSLDSLELFF
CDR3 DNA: TGTGCCAGCAGTCTGGACAGTTTGGAGCTGTTTTTT

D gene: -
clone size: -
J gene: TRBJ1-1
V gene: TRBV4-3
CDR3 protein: CASSQGGTANTEAFF
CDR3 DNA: TGCGCCAGCAGCCAGGGGGGGACCGCGAACACTGAAGCTTTCTTT

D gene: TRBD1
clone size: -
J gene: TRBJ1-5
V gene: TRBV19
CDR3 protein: CASSVGTGSNQPQHF
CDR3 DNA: TGTGCCAGTAGTGTGGGGACAGGTAGCAATCAGCCCCAGCATTTT

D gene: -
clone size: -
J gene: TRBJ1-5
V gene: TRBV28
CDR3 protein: CASSYYVGGGAVNQPQHF
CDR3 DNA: TGTGCCAGCAGCTATTACGTAGGGGGGGGCGCGGTCAATCAGCCCCAGCATTTT

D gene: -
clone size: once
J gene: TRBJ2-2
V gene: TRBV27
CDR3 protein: CASSPQGANGELFF
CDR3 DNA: TGTGCCAGCAGTCCCCAGGGTGCGAACGGGGAGCTGTTTTTT

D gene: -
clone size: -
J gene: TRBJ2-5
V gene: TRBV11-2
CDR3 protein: CASSFTGSQETQYF
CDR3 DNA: TGTGCCAGCAGCTTTACAGGGAGCCAAGAGACCCAGTACTTC

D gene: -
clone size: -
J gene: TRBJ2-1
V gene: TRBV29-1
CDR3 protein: CSVVSNEQFF
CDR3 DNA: TGCAGCGTTGTCAGCAATGAGCAGTTCTTC

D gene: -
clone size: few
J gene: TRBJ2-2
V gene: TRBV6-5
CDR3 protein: CASSYNRWGELFF
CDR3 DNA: TGTGCCAGCAGTTACAATCGGTGGGGGGAGCTGTTTTTT

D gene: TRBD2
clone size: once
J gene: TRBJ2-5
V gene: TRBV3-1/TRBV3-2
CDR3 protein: CASSPRGLAGGGTQYF
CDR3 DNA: TGTGCCAGCAGCCCACGGGGACTAGCGGGGGGCGGGACCCAGTACTTC

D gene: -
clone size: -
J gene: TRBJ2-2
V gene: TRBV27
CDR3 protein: CASSWLASQTGELFF
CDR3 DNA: TGTGCCAGCAGTTGGCTAGCGAGCCAAACCGGGGAGCTGTTTTTT

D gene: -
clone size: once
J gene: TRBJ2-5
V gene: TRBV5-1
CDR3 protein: CASSLLSQEETQYF
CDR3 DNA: TGCGCCAGCAGCTTGCTTAGTCAAGAAGAGACCCAGTACTTC

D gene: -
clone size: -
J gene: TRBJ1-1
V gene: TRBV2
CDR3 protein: CASSDNRVAVTEAFF
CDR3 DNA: TGTGCCAGCAGCGATAACAGGGTCGCCGTCACTGAAGCTTTCTTT

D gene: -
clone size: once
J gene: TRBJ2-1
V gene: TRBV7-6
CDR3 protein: CASSLEGTPRNEQFF
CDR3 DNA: TGTGCCAGCAGCTTAGAGGGGACTCCACGCAATGAGCAGTTCTTC

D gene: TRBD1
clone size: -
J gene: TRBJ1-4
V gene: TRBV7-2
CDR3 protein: CASSQGASEKLFF
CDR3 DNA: TGTGCCAGCAGTCAGGGGGCTAGTGAAAAACTGTTTTTT

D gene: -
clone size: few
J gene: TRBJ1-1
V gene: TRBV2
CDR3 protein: CASTLEGHHEAFF
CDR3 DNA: TGTGCCAGCACCCTAGAGGGACACCACGAAGCTTTCTTT

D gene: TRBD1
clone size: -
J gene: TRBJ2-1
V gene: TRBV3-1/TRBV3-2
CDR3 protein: CASKGAHEQFF
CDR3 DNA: TGTGCCAGCAAGGGGGCGCATGAGCAGTTCTTC

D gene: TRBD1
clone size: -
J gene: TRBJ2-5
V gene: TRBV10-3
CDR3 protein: CAVAGGGQETQYF
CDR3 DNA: TGTGCCGTAGCAGGGGGCGGGCAAGAGACCCAGTACTTC

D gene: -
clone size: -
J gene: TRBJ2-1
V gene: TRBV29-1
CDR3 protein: CSVGSRGDWNEQFF
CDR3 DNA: TGCAGCGTTGGGAGCAGGGGGGATTGGAATGAGCAGTTCTTC

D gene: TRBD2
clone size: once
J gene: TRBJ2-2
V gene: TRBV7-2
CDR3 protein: CASRRPGLATGELFF
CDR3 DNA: TGTGCCAGCAGACGACCGGGACTAGCGACCGGGGAGCTGTTTTTT

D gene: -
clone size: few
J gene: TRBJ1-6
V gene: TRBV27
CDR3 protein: CASVGLKWSSYNSPLHF
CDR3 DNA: TGTGCCAGCGTGGGTTTGAAGTGGAGCTCCTATAATTCACCCCTCCACTTT

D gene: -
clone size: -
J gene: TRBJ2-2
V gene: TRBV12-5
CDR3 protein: CASGISLAYTGELFF
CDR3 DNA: TGTGCTAGTGGTATCTCTTTAGCGTACACCGGGGAGCTGTTTTTT

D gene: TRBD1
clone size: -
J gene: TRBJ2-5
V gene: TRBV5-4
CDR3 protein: CASSAGTGSSVETQYF
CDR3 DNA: TGTGCCAGCAGCGCCGGGACAGGGTCTTCGGTAGAGACCCAGTACTTC

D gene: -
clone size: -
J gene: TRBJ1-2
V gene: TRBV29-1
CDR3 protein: CSLETGYGYTF
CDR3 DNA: TGCAGCCTAGAGACAGGCTATGGCTACACCTTC